This TCR beta chain comes out of a study of HIV-infected children after antiretroviral therapy interruption. The overall study: Weeks 0, 48 and 150 were sampled under continuous treatment. Study-wide points: Naive CD4+ sequences overlapped less between time points once interruption began.

The length of the CDR3 is 15 residues. From germline, CDR1 is SGHTA and CDR2 FQGNSA. V shed 3 bases, J shed 5 bases, and the junction held 3 bases outside the gene matches. This clonotype was detected ten times or more. Its antigen is unidentified. Unique molecular identifiers were included in an RNA-based 3' RACE TCR library. TCRdb processed the 3' RACE reads anew with MiXCR; each CDR3 protein has one entry. Here the sample spans more than 85,000 distinct CDR3 sequences, about 7.2% being singletons. Treatment given: PENTA 11 planned treatment interruption arm or continuous ART arm. From thawed PBMCs, naive CD4+ CD45RA+ CD45RO- T cells were sorted.

The sample in question was CD45RA+ CD4+ T cells from PBMCs, pooled from several time points, obtained from a donor given antiretroviral therapy, either interrupted or continuous. Sample subset: naive CD4+ CD45RA+ CD45RO- T cells. This clonotype was obtained from a pool of human donors with HIV. V gene TRBV7-2 combines with J gene TRBJ2-1; TRBD2 matches 11 bases. CDR3 DNA: TGTGCCAGCAGCTTCCTAGCGGGGGGTAACAATGAGCAGTTCTTC. Its protein is CASSFLAGGNNEQFF.